These 13 T cell receptor beta chains were sequenced from one sample in a study of cytomegalovirus exposure and HLA in healthy donors (dated by TCRdb to between 2016 and 2019). Libraries were prepared through the immunoSEQ multiplex PCR assay. For the multiplex PCR, a mixture combining 60 forward primers for TCR Vbeta segments and 13 reverse primers for TCR Jbeta segments was used. This is the immuneACCESS table as TCRdb keeps it, with only in-frame sequences that have V and J called. A part of the clones is gone; compared with another copy, unresolved V genes explain less than half, and the rest is unexplained. This sample holds tens of thousands of clones; around 80% were observed only once. The ten biggest clones cover around 32% of the sample. The sequencing sample was made of PBMCs. These TCRs come from a man aged 50 or older in good health and CMV-seropositive.

The chain couples TRBV25-1 to TRBJ1-1, with D possibly being TRBD1 (6 bases). Germline loops: CDR1 MGHDK, CDR2 SYGVNS. The CDR3 totals 13 residues. Deletions cut 3 bases from V and 5 bases from J, with 10 bases between. The CDR3 spells CASSEGGGTEAFF. The CDR3 DNA reads TGTGCCAGCAGTGAGGGAGGGGGAACTGAAGCTTTCTTT.

This clone was seen a handful of times. CDR3 DNA sequence: TGTGCCAGCAGCAGGACAGGGGGCTATGAAAAACTGTTTTTT. Translated, it gives CASSRTGGYEKLFF. V gene TRBV27 combines with J gene TRBJ1-4, with 11 positions matching TRBD1. V gave up 6 bases and J gave up 6 bases; unmatched junction bases: 3. This CDR3 has 14 residues. CDR1 MNHEY and CDR2 SMNVEV come from the germline V gene (reference sequence).

This clone was detected only a few times. J is TRBJ1-2 and V is TRBV7-9; TRBD1 is a possible D gene (5 bases). The CDR3 is 13 residues long. The V and J ends lost 5 bases and 5 bases respectively, with 12 bases between them. Germline V gene sequence: CDR1 SEHNR, CDR2 FQNEAQ (reference sequence). This CDR3 reads CASSVDSPYGYTF. The CDR3 DNA reads as TGTGCCAGCAGCGTCGACAGTCCTTATGGCTACACCTTC.

The genes are TRBV9 and TRBJ2-2, with D possibly TRBD1 on 6 matching bases. The V end lost 7 bases, the J end lost 0 bases, and 10 bases lay between the germline ends. This CDR3 contains 14 residues. CDR1 is SGDLS and CDR2 is YYNGEE in the germline V gene. CDR3 sequence reads: CASLDRTNTGELFF. CDR3 bases: TGTGCCAGCCTGGACAGAACGAACACCGGGGAGCTGTTTTTT. Based on the CDR3 plus reference TRBV9 and TRBJ2-2, the full variable domain is DSGVTQTPKHLITATGQRVTLRCSPRSGDLSVYWYQQSLDQGLQFLIQYYNGEERAKGNILERFSAQQFPDLHSELNLSSLELGDSALYFCASLDRTNTGELFFGEGSRLTVL.

The chain couples TRBV21-1 to TRBJ2-5; the table calls TRBD1, which could not be checked here. TRBV21-1 is a pseudogene segment. The CDR3 is made up of 16 amino acids. The CDR3: CAIPLLLSRDQETQYF. CDR3 bases: TGTGCCATCCCGCTCCTACTGAGCAGGGATCAAGAGACCCAGTACTTC.

This clone is a singleton in its sample. The chain uses TRBV11-2 and TRBJ2-3; D gene unclear. The CDR3 contains 16 residues. Germline V gives CDR1 SGHAT, CDR2 FQNNGV. Between the trimmed V and J ends, which lost 1 base and 2 bases, there was a span of 13 bases. This CDR3 is CASSLVVSTFTDTQYF. Written as DNA, the CDR3 is TGTGCCAGCAGCTTAGTTGTTAGCACCTTCACAGATACGCAGTATTTT.

The V gene is TRBV19, the J gene TRBJ2-1; TRBD2 agrees at 13 bases. In germline, CDR1 is LNHDA, CDR2 SQIVND (reference sequence). The CDR3 length is 14 residues. The V and J ends lost 4 bases and 8 bases, in that order; junction bases with no gene match: 2. The CDR3 is CASSKTSGRYEQFF. CDR3 DNA: TGTGCCAGTAGTAAGACTAGCGGGAGGTATGAGCAGTTCTTC. Full variable domain (remainder filled in from reference TRBV19 and TRBJ2-1): DGGITQSPKYLFRKEGQNVTLSCEQNLNHDAMYWYRQDPGQGLRLIYYSQIVNDFQKGDIAEGYSVSREKKESFPLTVTSAQKNPTAFYLCASSKTSGRYEQFFGPGTRLTVL.

The V call is TRBV7-8, the J call TRBJ1-5, with a tentative D call TRBD1 (5 bases). The germline gives CDR1 SGHVS, CDR2 FQNEAQ. The CDR3 loop spans 14 amino acids. Trimming left V 1 base short and J 6 bases short, with 10 bases between. The DNA of the CDR3 is TGTGCCAGCAGCTTAGGCAGGGCTGCTCAGCCCCAGCATTTT. Its protein product is CASSLGRAAQPQHF. The whole variable domain, filled in from reference TRBV7-8 and TRBJ1-5, reads GAGVSQSPRYKVAKRGQDVALRCDPISGHVSLFWYQQALGQGPEFLTYFQNEAQLDKSGLPSDRFFAERPEGSVSTLKIQRTQQEDSAVYLCASSLGRAAQPQHFGDGTRLSIL.

This rearrangement joins TRBV5-5 to TRBJ1-5; D is undetermined. V was shortened by 2 bases and J by 2 bases, with 11 bases between the two germline ends. CDR1 and CDR2 (germline): SGHKS, YYEKEE (reference sequence). This CDR3 has 15 residues. DNA for the CDR3: TGTGCCAGCAGCTTAGAGCAATTGGGCAATCAGCCCCAGCATTTT. Translation: CASSLEQLGNQPQHF.

The chain joins TRBV13 to TRBJ2-7; TRBD2 matches 9 bases. The germline gives CDR1 PRHDT, CDR2 FYEKMQ (reference sequence). The CDR3 has 16 residues. With V trimmed by 4 bases and J by 0 bases, 7 bases remained unmatched. The chain's CDR3 is CASSSRGRGSSYEQYF. The CDR3 nucleotides are TGTGCCAGCAGCTCGCGCGGGAGGGGGAGCTCCTACGAGCAGTACTTC.

The V gene is TRBV12-5, the J gene TRBJ2-1, with D perhaps TRBD2 (7 bases). Germline lookup yields CDR1 LGHNT and CDR2 FRNRAP. This CDR3 has 13 residues. V was cut by 6 bases and J by 9 bases, with 15 bases left in between. CDR3 amino acids: CASGASGTSEQFF. CDR3 sequence (DNA): TGTGCTAGTGGGGCCAGCGGGACAAGTGAGCAGTTCTTC.

This rearrangement joins TRBV5-8 to TRBJ2-2; TRBD1 aligns across 9 bases. The CDR3 loop spans 14 amino acids. Germline CDR1 SGHTS, CDR2 YDEGEE. The V segment lost 6 bases and the J segment 3 bases; nucleotides outside the gene matches: 3. CDR3 residues: CASTDRGYTGELFF. The CDR3 nucleotides read TGTGCCAGCACGGACAGGGGTTACACCGGGGAGCTGTTTTTT.

The chain carries TRBV7-2 and TRBJ1-3; D possibly corresponds to TRBD1 (5 bases). The V gene's germline CDR1 is SGHTA and CDR2 FQGNSA. Trimming stripped 7 bases from V and 0 bases from J, with 25 bases between. CDR3 length equals 19 residues. CDR3 sequence: CASTLRGGVRHNSGNTIYF. The CDR3 DNA sequence: TGTGCCAGCACGCTCCGTGGGGGGGTCAGGCATAACTCTGGAAACACCATATATTTT.